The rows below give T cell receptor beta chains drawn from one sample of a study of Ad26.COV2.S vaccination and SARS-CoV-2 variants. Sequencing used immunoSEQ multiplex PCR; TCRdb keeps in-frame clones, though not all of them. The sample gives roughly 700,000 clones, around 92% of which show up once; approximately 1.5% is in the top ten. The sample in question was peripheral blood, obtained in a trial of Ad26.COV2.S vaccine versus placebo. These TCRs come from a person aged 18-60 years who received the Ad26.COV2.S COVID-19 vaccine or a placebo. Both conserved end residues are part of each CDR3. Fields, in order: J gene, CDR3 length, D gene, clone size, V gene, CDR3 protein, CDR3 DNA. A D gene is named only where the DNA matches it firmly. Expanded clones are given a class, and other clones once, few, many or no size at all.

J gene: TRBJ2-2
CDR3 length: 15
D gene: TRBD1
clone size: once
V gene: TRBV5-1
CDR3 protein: CASSSQGAHTGELFF
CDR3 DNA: TGCGCCAGCAGCTCACAGGGGGCGCACACCGGGGAGCTGTTTTTT

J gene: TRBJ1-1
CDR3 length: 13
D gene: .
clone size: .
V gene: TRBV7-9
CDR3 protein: CASSGTGGTEAFF
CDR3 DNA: TGTGCCAGCAGCGGCACTGGGGGCACTGAAGCTTTCTTT

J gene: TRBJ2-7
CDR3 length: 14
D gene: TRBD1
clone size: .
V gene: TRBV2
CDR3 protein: CASSARQGAYEQYF
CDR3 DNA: TGTGCCAGCAGTGCTCGACAGGGGGCTTACGAGCAGTACTTC

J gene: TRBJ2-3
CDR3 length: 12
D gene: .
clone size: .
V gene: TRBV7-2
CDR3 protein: CASSSSLYTQYF
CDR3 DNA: TGTGCCAGCAGCAGTAGCCTTTATACGCAGTATTTT

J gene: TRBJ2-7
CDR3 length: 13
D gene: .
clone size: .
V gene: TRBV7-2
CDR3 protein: CASSSVGPYEQYF
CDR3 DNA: TGTGCCAGCAGCTCGGTGGGGCCCTACGAGCAGTACTTC

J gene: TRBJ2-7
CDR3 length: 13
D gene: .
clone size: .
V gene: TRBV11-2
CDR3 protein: CASSPGSSYEQYF
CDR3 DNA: TGTGCCAGCAGCCCGGGGAGCTCCTACGAGCAGTACTTC

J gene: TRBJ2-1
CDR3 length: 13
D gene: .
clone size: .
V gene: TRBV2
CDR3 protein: CASEETSIDEQFF
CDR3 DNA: TGTGCCAGCGAAGAGACCTCTATCGATGAGCAGTTCTTC

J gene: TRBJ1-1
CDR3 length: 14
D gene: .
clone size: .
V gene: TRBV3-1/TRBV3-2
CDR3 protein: CASSSLFGGTEAFF
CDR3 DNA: TGTGCCAGCAGCTCCCTGTTTGGGGGCACTGAAGCTTTCTTT

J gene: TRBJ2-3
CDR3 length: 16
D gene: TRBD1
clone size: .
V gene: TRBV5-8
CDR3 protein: CASSLGRQGARDTQYF
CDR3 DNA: TGTGCCAGCAGCTTGGGTCGGCAGGGGGCTCGAGATACGCAGTATTTT

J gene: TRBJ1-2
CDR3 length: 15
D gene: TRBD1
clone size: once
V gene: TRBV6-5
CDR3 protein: CASSLRTGLYYGYTF
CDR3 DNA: TGTGCCAGCAGCCTCCGGACAGGTCTTTACTATGGCTACACCTTC

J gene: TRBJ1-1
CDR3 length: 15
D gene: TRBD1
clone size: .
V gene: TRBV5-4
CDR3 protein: CASSLETGGRTEAFF
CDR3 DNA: TGTGCCAGCAGCCTTGAAACAGGGGGGCGTACTGAAGCTTTCTTT